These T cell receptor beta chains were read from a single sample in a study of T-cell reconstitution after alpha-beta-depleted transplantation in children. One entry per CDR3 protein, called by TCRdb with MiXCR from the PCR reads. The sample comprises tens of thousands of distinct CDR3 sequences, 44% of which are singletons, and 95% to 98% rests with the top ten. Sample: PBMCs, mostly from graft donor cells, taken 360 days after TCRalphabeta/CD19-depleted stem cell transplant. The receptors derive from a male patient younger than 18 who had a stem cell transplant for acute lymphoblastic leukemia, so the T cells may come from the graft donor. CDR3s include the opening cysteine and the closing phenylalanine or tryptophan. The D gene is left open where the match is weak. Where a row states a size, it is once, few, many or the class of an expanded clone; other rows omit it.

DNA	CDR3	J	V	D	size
TGTGCCAGCAGCACGCGTCTAGCGGGAGCCCTCTACGAGCAGTACTTC	CASSTRLAGALYEQYF	TRBJ2-7	TRBV27	TRBD2	.
TGTGCCAGCAGCTCAAAGAGGGGGAACACTGAAGCTTTCTTT	CASSSKRGNTEAFF	TRBJ1-1	TRBV7-3	.	.
TGTGCCATCAGGGCTAGCGGGAGATACACCGGGGAGCTGTTTTTT	CAIRASGRYTGELFF	TRBJ2-2	TRBV10-3	TRBD2	.
TGCAGCGTTGACATGTTCGGCAGGGTCCCTCTTGCTGGGGCCAACGTCCTGACTTTC	CSVDMFGRVPLAGANVLTF	TRBJ2-6	TRBV29-1	.	few
TGCGCCAGCAGCTCTAGCGGGGTTAACACCGGGGAGCTGTTTTTT	CASSSSGVNTGELFF	TRBJ2-2	TRBV5-1	TRBD2	few
TGCAGTGCTAGGGGACAGGGTTCCTACGAGCAGTACTTC	CSARGQGSYEQYF	TRBJ2-7	TRBV20-1	TRBD1	.
TGTGCCAGCAGCGTACTAGCCTCGCGGGGAGATACGCAGTATTTT	CASSVLASRGDTQYF	TRBJ2-3	TRBV7-3	.	few
TGTGCCATCAGTGGGGGACAGAACACTGAAGCTTTCTTT	CAISGGQNTEAFF	TRBJ1-1	TRBV10-3	.	few
TGTGCCAGCAGCTTTTTAGATTTCTCGAATAACTACGAGCAGTACTTC	CASSFLDFSNNYEQYF	TRBJ2-7	TRBV7-9	.	.
TGCAGTGTAAAACCTACTAATGAAAAACTGTTTTTT	CSVKPTNEKLFF	TRBJ1-4	TRBV20-1	.	.
TGCAGCGTTGAAGATATCCCACAGGGGGTGGACTATGTCTACACCTTC	CSVEDIPQGVDYVYTF	TRBJ1-2	TRBV29-1	TRBD1	.
TGTGCCACCAGCTCCCAGGGGGGGCAGGGCCCTTACGAGCAGTACTTC	CATSSQGGQGPYEQYF	TRBJ2-7	TRBV15	.	few
TGTGCCATCAGTGAGGGACTCGTCACCGGGGAGCTGTTTTTT	CAISEGLVTGELFF	TRBJ2-2	TRBV10-3	.	once
TGCAGCTCCCCCAAGGGGTACAATGAGCAGTTCTTC	CSSPKGYNEQFF	TRBJ2-1	TRBV29-1	.	.
TGTGCCAGCAGTTTAGGGGGGGGACACATCACAGATACGCAGTATTTT	CASSLGGGHITDTQYF	TRBJ2-3	TRBV12-3/TRBV12-4	.	many
TGCGCCAGCAGCTCAAGATCGGACAGAGTGGAGCTGTTTTTT	CASSSRSDRVELFF	TRBJ2-2	TRBV5-1	.	.
TGTGCCAGCAGCTTAGGGGGACAGATTTCCTCCTACAATGAGCAGTTCTTC	CASSLGGQISSYNEQFF	TRBJ2-1	TRBV11-3	TRBD1	.
TGTGCCAGCATTCCAGTGACTAGCGTACCCACAGATACGCAGTATTTT	CASIPVTSVPTDTQYF	TRBJ2-3	TRBV6-1	TRBD2	few
TGCAGCGTTGATGGGGCGACTAGCGGAACCTACGAGCAGTACTTC	CSVDGATSGTYEQYF	TRBJ2-7	TRBV29-1	TRBD2	.
TGCAGCGTTGAAATTCGTGGGGGGTATAGCTCCTACAATGAGCAGTTCTTC	CSVEIRGGYSSYNEQFF	TRBJ2-1	TRBV29-1	.	.
TGTGCCAGCAGCCGGACAGGGGGCCCCACAGATACGCAGTATTTT	CASSRTGGPTDTQYF	TRBJ2-3	TRBV14	TRBD1	.
TGTGCCAGCAGCCGGACAGGGTTTGGCGAGCAGTACTTC	CASSRTGFGEQYF	TRBJ2-7	TRBV7-2	TRBD1	.
TGCAGTGCGCTAGGGAGGTCCCTTGGCTACACCTTC	CSALGRSLGYTF	TRBJ1-2	TRBV20-1	.	.
TGTGCCAGCAGCTGGGCCGGCGGTGAAGCTTTCTTT	CASSWAGGEAFF	TRBJ1-1	TRBV7-9	.	.
TGTGCCAGCAGTTTAGCGGTCCAAGAGACCCAGTACTTC	CASSLAVQETQYF	TRBJ2-5	TRBV12-3/TRBV12-4	.	few
TGTGCCAGCAGCTTACAGGGAATAAAGCAGTACTTC	CASSLQGIKQYF	TRBJ2-7	TRBV7-2	.	.
TGCGCCAGCAGCTGGGGAAACGAGCAGTACTTC	CASSWGNEQYF	TRBJ2-7	TRBV5-1	.	.
TGTGCCAGCAGCTCGACTGGGTACAATGAGCAGTTCTTC	CASSSTGYNEQFF	TRBJ2-1	TRBV11-3	.	few
TGTGCCAGCAGCCTTAGCGGGGGGGCCAAAAACATTCAGTACTTC	CASSLSGGAKNIQYF	TRBJ2-4	TRBV28	TRBD2	few